This T cell receptor (beta chain) was retrieved from a study of glioma-infiltrating T cells. Overall study results and limits: CDR3 overlap between tissue and blood was very small.

The CDR3 is made up of 13 amino acids. Germline loops: CDR1 SEHNR, CDR2 FQNEAQ (reference sequence). The V gene end was trimmed by 4 bases and the J gene end by 15 bases; junction bases not matched to a gene: 7. The iRepertoire nested amplicon-rescue multiplex PCR amplified TCR alpha and beta CDR3s from RNA. MiXCR was run by TCRdb on the multiplex PCR reads, yielding one entry per CDR3 protein. The table shows fewer than 200,000 distinct CDR3 sequences, with over 40% occurring only once. This clonotype was recorded many times. Its antigen is not identified. Sequencing was performed on glioma tissue, nonneoplastic brain tissue, or PBMCs (not recorded which). This sequence joins TRBV7-9 and TRBJ2-1; 12 bases agree with TRBD2. The source is a human donor with low-grade glioma or glioblastoma, undergoing nonglioma brain surgery, or in good health (not recorded which). CDR3 sequence (DNA): TGTGCCAGCAGCTCCGGGACTAGCGGGCCCCCGTTCTTC. It specifies CASSSGTSGPPFF.